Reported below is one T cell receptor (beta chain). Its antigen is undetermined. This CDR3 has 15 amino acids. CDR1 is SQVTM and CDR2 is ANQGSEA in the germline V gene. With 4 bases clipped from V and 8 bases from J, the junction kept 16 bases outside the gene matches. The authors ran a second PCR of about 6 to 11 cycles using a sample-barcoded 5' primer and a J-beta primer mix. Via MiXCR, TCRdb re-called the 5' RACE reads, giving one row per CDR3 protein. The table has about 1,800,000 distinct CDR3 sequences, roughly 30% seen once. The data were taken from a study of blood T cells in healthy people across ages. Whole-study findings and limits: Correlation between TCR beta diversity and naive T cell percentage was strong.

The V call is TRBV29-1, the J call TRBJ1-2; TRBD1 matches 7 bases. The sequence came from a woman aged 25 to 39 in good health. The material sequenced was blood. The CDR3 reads CSVGLQDRRARGYTF. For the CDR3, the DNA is TGCAGCGTTGGCCTTCAGGACAGGAGAGCCCGGGGCTACACCTTC.